This note documents a single T cell receptor beta chain sequence. As yet, its antigen is unknown. Noted treatment: approximately nine-day PBMC culture with coronavirus spike peptide pools or control peptides (ViraFEST assay). ViraFEST used peptide pools to expand antigen-specific T cells and subsequently sequenced their TCRs. PBMCs were cultured at around 2 million per well with roughly 9 IU/ml IL-2 and roughly 10 ug/ml peptide pools. The data stem from a study of vaccination and CD4 T cells after COVID-19. Study overall: Post-COVID specimens were obtained a median about 100 days after diagnosis (range 35 to 161). Control wells got either CEFX epitopes, HIV-1 Nef peptides, or no peptide at all.

Trimming took 0 bases from V and 0 from J, leaving 9 bases between them. The length of the CDR3 is 16 residues. Germline V gene data show CDR1 as GTSNPN and CDR2 as SVGIG (reference sequence). With the Oncomine TCR Beta short-read assay, DNA from cultured CD4+ T cells was sequenced. TCRdb re-called the PCR reads through MiXCR, storing one row per CDR3 protein. The table records tens of thousands of distinct CDR3 sequences, around three fifths of them present only once. This sequence joins TRBV30 and TRBJ2-6; D remains ambiguous. This clonotype originated in a human donor who had recovered from COVID-19. The sequencing input was CD4+ T cells from blood, cultured in vitro. This CDR3 is CAWSVGRPSGANVLTF. CDR3 bases: TGTGCCTGGAGTGTTGGCCGACCCTCTGGGGCCAACGTCCTGACTTTC. The full variable domain, its missing parts supplied by reference TRBV30 and TRBJ2-6, is SQTIHQWPATLVQPVGSPLSLECTVEGTSNPNLYWYRQAAGRGLQLLFYSVGIGQISSEVPQNLSASRPQDRQFILSSKKLLLSDSGFYLCAWSVGRPSGANVLTFGAGSRLTVL.